This TCR beta chain was documented in a study of metastatic and nonmetastatic thyroid tumors. MiXCR was used by TCRdb to re-call the PCR reads. The sample lists 85,000 to 95,000 clones, about 15% seen once, with roughly 3.6% in the top ten. This clone came up a few times. This sequence may be a read error, since a much larger clone differs from it by one base. After removal of 5 bases from V and 6 bases from J, the junction contained 15 bases not matched to a gene. The CDR3 spans 17 residues. Germline values: CDR1 SGHAT, CDR2 FQDESV (reference sequence). Not a single patient had been given any form of treatment at any point before undergoing thyroid surgery.

This receptor was obtained from a female donor with papillary thyroid cancer or a benign thyroid nodule (not recorded which). Some clones in this sample may be carry-over from other donors' samples. The chain links TRBV11-1 to TRBJ2-1; the match to TRBD2 covers 8 bases. Sample: blood. CDR3 DNA sequence: TGTGCCAGCAGCCAGCGGGGGCTAGGGAGGTCTGTCAATGAGCAGTTCTTC. Its protein is CASSQRGLGRSVNEQFF.